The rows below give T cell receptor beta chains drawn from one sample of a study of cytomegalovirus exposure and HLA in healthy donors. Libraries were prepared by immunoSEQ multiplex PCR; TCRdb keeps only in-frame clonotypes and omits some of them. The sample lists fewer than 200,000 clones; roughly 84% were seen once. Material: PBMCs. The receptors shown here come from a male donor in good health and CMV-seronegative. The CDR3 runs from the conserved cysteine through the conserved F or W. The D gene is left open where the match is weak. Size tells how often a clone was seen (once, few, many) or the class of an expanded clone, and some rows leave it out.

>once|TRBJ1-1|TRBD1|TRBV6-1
TGTGCCAGCAGGGACAGGGGATCGAACACTGAAGCTTTCTTT
CASRDRGSNTEAFF
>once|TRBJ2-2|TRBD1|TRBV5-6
TGTGCCAGCAGCCAGGGCCAGGGGGACACCGGGGAGCTGTTTTTT
CASSQGQGDTGELFF
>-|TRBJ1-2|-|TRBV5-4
TGTGCCAGCAGCTTGGTCCGGGACTATGGCTACACCTTC
CASSLVRDYGYTF
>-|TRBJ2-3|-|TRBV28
TGTGCCAGCAGCACCCCGGCAGATACGCAGTATTTT
CASSTPADTQYF
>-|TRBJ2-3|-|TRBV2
TGTGCCAGCAGTTGGGAGACATTCACAGATACGCAGTATTTT
CASSWETFTDTQYF
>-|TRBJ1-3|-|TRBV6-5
TGTGCCAGCAGTATACAGGGACCTGGAAACACCATATATTTT
CASSIQGPGNTIYF
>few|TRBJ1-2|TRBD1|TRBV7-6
TGTGCCAGCAGCTTAGACAGGGGCTATGGCTACACCTTC
CASSLDRGYGYTF
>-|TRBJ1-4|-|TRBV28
TGTGCCAGCAGTTTCGCTAATAGGGGTAATGAAAAACTGTTTTTT
CASSFANRGNEKLFF
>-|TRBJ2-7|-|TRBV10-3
TGTGCCATCAGTGCAGGCAGAGCCTCCTACGAGCAGTACTTC
CAISAGRASYEQYF
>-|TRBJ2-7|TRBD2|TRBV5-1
TGCGCCAGCAGCTTAGGACCCGGGACTAGACTACGTATAGAGCAGTACTTC
CASSLGPGTRLRIEQYF
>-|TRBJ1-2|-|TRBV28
TGTGCCAGCAGTTCCGTGGACAGTAACTATGGCTACACCTTC
CASSSVDSNYGYTF
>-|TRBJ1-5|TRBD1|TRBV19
TGTGCCAGTAGCCCAACAGGGGTCGATCAGCCCCAGCATTTT
CASSPTGVDQPQHF
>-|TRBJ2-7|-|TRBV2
TGTGCCAGCAGAGAGCGGAGGTCGAACAACGCCTACGAGCAGTACTTC
CASRERRSNNAYEQYF
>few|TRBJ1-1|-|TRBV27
TGTGCCAGCAGTTTAGGGGCTGCCCTTACCATGAACACTGAAGCTTTCTTT
CASSLGAALTMNTEAFF
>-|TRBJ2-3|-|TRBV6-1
TGTGCCAGCAGTGAATCAGGGATTACAGATACGCAGTATTTT
CASSESGITDTQYF
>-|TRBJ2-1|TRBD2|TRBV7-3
TGTGCCAGCAGCTTTAATCTAGCGGGAGGTGGCAATGAGCAGTTCTTC
CASSFNLAGGGNEQFF
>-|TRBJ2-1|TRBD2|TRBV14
TGTGCCAGCAGCCACCACCCAGGGACTAGCGATTACAATGAGCAGTTCTTC
CASSHHPGTSDYNEQFF
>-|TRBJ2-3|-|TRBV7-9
TGTGCCAGCAGCTTAAATCCGGGGGGCACAGATACGCAGTATTTT
CASSLNPGGTDTQYF
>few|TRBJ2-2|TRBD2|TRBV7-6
TGTGCCAGCAGCCCAGGAACTGGACTAGCGGGGGCCATTCGTGGGACCGGGGAGCTGTTTTTT
CASSPGTGLAGAIRGTGELFF
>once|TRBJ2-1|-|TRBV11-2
TGTGCCAGCAGCTTAGCCAGAGGACAGACGAACAATGAGCAGTTCTTC
CASSLARGQTNNEQFF
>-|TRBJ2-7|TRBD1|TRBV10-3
TGTGCCATCAGTGCGCCGGGACAGGGCTCCGAGCAGTACTTC
CAISAPGQGSEQYF
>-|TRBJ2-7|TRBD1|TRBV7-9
TGTTCCAGCAGCCCTTACGACAGGGCCTCCTACGAGCAGTACTTC
CSSSPYDRASYEQYF
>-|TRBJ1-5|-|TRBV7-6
TGTGCCAGCAGCTTAGCAGGGGACAATCAGCCCCAGCATTTT
CASSLAGDNQPQHF
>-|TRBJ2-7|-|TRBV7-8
TGTGCCAGCAGCTTGGGACACCGTTCCTACGAGCAGTACTTC
CASSLGHRSYEQYF
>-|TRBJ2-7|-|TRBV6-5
TGTGCCAGCAGCCCTCCCGGTGGGGCGCGGGAGCAGTACTTC
CASSPPGGAREQYF
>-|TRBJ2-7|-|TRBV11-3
TGTGCCAGCAGCTTAGCCGCGGGACAGACCTACGAGCAGTACTTC
CASSLAAGQTYEQYF
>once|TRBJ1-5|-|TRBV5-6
TGTGCCAGCAGCTTGGGGGTCGGGGGAAATCAGCCCCAGCATTTT
CASSLGVGGNQPQHF
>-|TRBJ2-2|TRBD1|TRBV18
TGTGCCAGCTCACCACGTTCAGGGGGCACCGGGGAGCTGTTTTTT
CASSPRSGGTGELFF
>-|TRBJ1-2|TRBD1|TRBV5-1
TGCGCCAGCAGCTCGGGACAGGGGATTCATTCCGGGGGATATGGCTACACCTTC
CASSSGQGIHSGGYGYTF
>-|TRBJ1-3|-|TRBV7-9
TGTGCCAGCAGCTCCTCGGGGGGGATCAACTCTGGAAACACCATATATTTT
CASSSSGGINSGNTIYF
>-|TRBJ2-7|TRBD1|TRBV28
TGTGCCAGCAGTTTAGGGGGACAGCGTATCCCCTACGAGCAGTACTTC
CASSLGGQRIPYEQYF
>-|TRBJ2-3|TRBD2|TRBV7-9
TGTGCCAGCAGCAGGGGGACTAGCGGGGGGGCGACAGATACGCAGTATTTT
CASSRGTSGGATDTQYF
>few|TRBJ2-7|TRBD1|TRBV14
TGTGCCAGCAGCCCGCGGGACAGGGGATACTACGAGCAGTACTTC
CASSPRDRGYYEQYF
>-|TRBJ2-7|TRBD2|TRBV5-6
TGTGCCAGCAGGCCGGGACTAGCGGGAGTCGAGCAGTACTTC
CASRPGLAGVEQYF
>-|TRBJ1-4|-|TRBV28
TGTGCCAGCAGCCTGGGAGCTGCAACTAATGAAAAACTGTTTTTT
CASSLGAATNEKLFF
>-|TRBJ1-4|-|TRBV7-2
TGTGCCAGCAGCCCAAGGGGTAGTGAAAAACTGTTTTTT
CASSPRGSEKLFF
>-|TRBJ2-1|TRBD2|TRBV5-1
TGCGCCAGCAGCTTGGACGGGAGGGACTACAATGAGCAGTTCTTC
CASSLDGRDYNEQFF
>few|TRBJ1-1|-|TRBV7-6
TGTGCCAGCAGCCCGGGACAACGTCACACTGAAGCTTTCTTT
CASSPGQRHTEAFF
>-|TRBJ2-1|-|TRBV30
TGTGCCTGGAGTGCCCAGGTGAATGAGCAGTTCTTC
CAWSAQVNEQFF
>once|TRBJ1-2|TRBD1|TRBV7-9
TGTTCCAGCAGCCACCCCGGGACAGGGGAATTCGGCTACACCTTC
CSSSHPGTGEFGYTF
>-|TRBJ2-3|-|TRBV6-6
TGTGCCAGCAGGAGGAAGGATTTT
CASRRKDF
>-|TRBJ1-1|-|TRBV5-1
TGCGCCAGCAGCTTTTTTGATCGAGGGCAGGAAGCTTTCTTT
CASSFFDRGQEAFF
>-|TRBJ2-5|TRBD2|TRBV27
TGTGCCAGCAGTTTACGGGGAGGGACGGGTGCCCAGTACTTC
CASSLRGGTGAQYF
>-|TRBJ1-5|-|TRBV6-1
TGTGCCAGCAGTGAATCCCCACCCTGGGACAAGTATAGCAATCAGCCCCAGCATTTT
CASSESPPWDKYSNQPQHF
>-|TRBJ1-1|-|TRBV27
TGTGCCAGCAGTTTTCAGGGGCCGGGCACTGAAGCTTTCTTT
CASSFQGPGTEAFF
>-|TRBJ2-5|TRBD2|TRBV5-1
TGCGCCAGCAGCAAGGGGACTAGTCAAGAGACCCAGTACTTC
CASSKGTSQETQYF
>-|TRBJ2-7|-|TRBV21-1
TGTGCCAGCAGCCATAACCCCGGGACAGGATTATACGAGCAGTACTTC
CASSHNPGTGLYEQYF
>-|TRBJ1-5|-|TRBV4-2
TGTGCCAGCAGCCAAGAATACAGGGATTATAGCAATCAGCCCCAGCATTTT
CASSQEYRDYSNQPQHF
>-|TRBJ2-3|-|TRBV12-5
TGTGCTAGTGGTTTAGGGGACTCTAGCACAGATACGCAGTATTTT
CASGLGDSSTDTQYF
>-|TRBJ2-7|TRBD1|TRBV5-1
TGCGCCAGCAGCTTGTTACAGGGGCCCTACGAGCAGTACTTC
CASSLLQGPYEQYF
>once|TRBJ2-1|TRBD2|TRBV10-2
TGCGCCAGCAGAAGCGGGACTAGCCAGGTTGAGCAGTTCTTC
CASRSGTSQVEQFF
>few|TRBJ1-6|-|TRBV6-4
TGTGCCAGCAGTGAGTTGGGGGCCGGTCTTTCACCCCTCCACTTT
CASSELGAGLSPLHF
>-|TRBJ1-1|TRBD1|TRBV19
TGTGCCAGTAGGCCGACAGGGAGCGCTGAAGCTTTCTTT
CASRPTGSAEAFF
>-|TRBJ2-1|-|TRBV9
TGTGCCAGCAGCGTAGCGTTTGAGGAGTATGAGCAGTTCTTC
CASSVAFEEYEQFF
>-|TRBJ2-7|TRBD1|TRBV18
TGTGCCAGCTCACTGGGACAGGGGGTATACGAGCAGTACTTC
CASSLGQGVYEQYF